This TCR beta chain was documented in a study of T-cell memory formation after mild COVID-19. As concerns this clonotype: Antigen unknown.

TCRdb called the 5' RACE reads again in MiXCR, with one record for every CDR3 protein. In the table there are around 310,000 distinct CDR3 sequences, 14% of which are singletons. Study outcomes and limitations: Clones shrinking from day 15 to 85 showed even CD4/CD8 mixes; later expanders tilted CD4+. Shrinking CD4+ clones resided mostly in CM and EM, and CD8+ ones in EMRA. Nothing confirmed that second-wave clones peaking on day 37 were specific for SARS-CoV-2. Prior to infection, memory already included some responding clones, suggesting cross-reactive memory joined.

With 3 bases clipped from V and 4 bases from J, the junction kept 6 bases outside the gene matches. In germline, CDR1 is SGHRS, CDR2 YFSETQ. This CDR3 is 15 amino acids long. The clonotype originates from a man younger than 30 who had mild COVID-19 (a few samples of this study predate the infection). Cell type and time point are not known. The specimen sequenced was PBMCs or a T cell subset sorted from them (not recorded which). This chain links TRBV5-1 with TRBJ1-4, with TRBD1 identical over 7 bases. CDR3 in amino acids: CASSSTGTVNEKLFF. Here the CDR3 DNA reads TGCGCCAGCAGCTCCACCGGGACAGTTAATGAAAAACTGTTTTTT.